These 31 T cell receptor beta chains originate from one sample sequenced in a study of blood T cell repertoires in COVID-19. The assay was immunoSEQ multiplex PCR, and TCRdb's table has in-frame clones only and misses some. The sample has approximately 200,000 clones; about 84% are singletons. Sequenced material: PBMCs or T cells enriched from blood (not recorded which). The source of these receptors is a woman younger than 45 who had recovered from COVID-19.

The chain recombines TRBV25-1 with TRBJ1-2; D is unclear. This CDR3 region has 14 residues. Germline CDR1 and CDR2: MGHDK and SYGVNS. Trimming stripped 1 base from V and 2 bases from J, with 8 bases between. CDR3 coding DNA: TGTGCCAGCAGTGAATCACCGGGAAACTATGGCTACACCTTC. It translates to CASSESPGNYGYTF.

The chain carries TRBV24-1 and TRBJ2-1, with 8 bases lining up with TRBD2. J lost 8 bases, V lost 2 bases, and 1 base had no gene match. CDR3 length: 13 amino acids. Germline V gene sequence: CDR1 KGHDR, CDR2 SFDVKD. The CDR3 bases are TGTGCCACCAGTGATTCGGGGGGGCATGAGCAGTTCTTC. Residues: CATSDSGGHEQFF.

The CDR3 sequence: CATMRGVGRSDEQFF. CDR3 sequence (DNA): TGTGCCACCATGCGGGGGGTGGGACGGAGCGATGAGCAGTTCTTC. The chain couples TRBV24-1 to TRBJ2-1, with 8 nucleotides matching TRBD2. The CDR3 consists of 15 residues. The junction had 13 bases not matched to a gene; V was cut back by 8 bases and J by 8 bases. CDR1 and CDR2 from the germline V gene are KGHDR and SFDVKD.

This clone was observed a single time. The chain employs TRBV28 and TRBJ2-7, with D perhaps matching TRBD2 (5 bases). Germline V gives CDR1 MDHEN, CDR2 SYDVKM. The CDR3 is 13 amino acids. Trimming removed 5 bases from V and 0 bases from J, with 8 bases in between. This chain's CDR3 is CASSEGYSYEQYF. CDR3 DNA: TGTGCCAGCAGTGAGGGTTACTCCTACGAGCAGTACTTC.

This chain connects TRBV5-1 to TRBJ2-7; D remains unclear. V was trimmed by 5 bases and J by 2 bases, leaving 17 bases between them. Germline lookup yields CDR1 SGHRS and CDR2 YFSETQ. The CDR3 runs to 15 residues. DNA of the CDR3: TGCGCCAGCAGACCAGAAGGTCCAGGCACCTACGAGCAGTACTTC. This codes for CASRPEGPGTYEQYF.

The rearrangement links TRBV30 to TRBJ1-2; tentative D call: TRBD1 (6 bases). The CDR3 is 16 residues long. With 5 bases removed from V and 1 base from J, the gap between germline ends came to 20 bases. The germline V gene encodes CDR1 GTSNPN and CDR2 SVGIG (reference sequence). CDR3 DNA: TGTGCCTGGGGCCCTCCCAGGGGTTCCCTTAACTATGGCTACACCTTC. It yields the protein CAWGPPRGSLNYGYTF.

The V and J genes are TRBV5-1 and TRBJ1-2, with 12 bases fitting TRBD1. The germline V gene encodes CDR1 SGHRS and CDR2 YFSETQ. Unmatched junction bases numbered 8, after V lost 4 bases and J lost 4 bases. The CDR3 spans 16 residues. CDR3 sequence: CASSPGQGALIYGYTF. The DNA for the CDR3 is TGCGCCAGCAGCCCGGGACAGGGGGCGCTGATCTATGGCTACACCTTC.

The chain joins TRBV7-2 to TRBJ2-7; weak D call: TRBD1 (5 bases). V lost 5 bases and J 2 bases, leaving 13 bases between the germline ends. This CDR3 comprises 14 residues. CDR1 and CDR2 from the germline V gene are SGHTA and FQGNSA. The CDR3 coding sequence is TGTGCCAGCAGCCTGGGGCTAGGCCCCTACGAGCAGTACTTC. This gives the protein CASSLGLGPYEQYF.

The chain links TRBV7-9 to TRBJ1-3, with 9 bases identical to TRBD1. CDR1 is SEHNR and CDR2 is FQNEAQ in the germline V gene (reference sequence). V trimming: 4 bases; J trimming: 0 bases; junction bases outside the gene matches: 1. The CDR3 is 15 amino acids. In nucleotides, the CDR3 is TGTGCCAGCAGCTGGGGACAGGGCTCTGGAAACACCATATATTTT. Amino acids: CASSWGQGSGNTIYF.

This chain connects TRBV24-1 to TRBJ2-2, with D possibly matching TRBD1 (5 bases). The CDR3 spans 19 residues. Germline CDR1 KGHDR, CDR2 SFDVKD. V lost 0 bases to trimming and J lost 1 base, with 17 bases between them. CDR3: CATSDLTIQGKGNTGELFF. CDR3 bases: TGTGCCACCAGTGATTTGACGATCCAGGGTAAAGGGAACACCGGGGAGCTGTTTTTT.

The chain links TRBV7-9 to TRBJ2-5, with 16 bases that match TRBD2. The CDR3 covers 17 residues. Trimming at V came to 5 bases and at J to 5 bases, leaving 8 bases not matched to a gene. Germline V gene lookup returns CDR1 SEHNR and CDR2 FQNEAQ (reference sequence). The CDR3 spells CASSPGTSGRASETQYF. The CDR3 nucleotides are TGTGCCAGCAGCCCCGGGACTAGCGGGAGGGCCTCCGAGACCCAGTACTTC.

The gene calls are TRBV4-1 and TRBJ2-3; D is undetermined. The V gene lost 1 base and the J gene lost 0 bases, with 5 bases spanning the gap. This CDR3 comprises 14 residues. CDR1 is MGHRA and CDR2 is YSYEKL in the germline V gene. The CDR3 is CASSQGLSTDTQYF. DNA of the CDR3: TGCGCCAGCAGCCAAGGGCTGAGCACAGATACGCAGTATTTT.

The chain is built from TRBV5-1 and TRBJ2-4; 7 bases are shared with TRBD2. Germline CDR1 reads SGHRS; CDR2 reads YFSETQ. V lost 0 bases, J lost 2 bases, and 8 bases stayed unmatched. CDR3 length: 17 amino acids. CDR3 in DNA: TGCGCCAGCAGCTTGGTTGGGCTAGCGGCGTCCAAAAACATTCAGTACTTC. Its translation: CASSLVGLAASKNIQYF.

The CDR3 sequence is CASSPRPREGLGTDTQYF. The CDR3 nucleotides are TGCGCCAGCAGCCCCCGACCCCGGGAGGGCCTGGGCACAGATACGCAGTATTTT. V is TRBV5-1 and J is TRBJ2-3; 8 bases match TRBD2. The CDR3 loop spans 18 amino acids. The ends lost 4 bases at V and 1 base at J; junction bases unmatched: 14. Germline V gene lookup returns CDR1 SGHRS and CDR2 YFSETQ.

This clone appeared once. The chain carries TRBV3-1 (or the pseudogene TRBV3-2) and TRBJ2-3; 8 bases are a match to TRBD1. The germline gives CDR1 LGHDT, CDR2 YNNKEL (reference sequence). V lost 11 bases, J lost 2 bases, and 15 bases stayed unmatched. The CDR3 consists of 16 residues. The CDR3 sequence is CASHFSDRGATDTQYF. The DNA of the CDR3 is TGTGCCTCCCATTTCTCTGACAGGGGAGCCACAGATACGCAGTATTTT.

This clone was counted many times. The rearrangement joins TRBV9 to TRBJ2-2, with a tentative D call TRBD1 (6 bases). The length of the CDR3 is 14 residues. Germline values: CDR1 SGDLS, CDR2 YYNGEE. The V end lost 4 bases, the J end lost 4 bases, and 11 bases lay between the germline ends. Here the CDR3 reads CASSLGQSTGELFF. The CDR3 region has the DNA TGTGCCAGCAGCCTCGGACAGAGCACCGGGGAGCTGTTTTTT. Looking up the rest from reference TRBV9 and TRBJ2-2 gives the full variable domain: DSGVTQTPKHLITATGQRVTLRCSPRSGDLSVYWYQQSLDQGLQFLIQYYNGEERAKGNILERFSAQQFPDLHSELNLSSLELGDSALYFCASSLGQSTGELFFGEGSRLTVL.

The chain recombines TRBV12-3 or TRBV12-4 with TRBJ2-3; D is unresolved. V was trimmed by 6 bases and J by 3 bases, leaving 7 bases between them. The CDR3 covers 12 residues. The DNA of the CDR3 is TGTGCCAGCAGCACCGGGACAGATACGCAGTATTTT. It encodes CASSTGTDTQYF.

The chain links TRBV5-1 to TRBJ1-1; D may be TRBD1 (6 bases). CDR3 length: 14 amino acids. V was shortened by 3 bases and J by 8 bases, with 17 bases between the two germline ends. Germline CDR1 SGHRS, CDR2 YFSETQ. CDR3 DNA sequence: TGCGCCAGCAGCTCTACCGGGGCAGGGGCGGAAGCTTTCTTT. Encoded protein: CASSSTGAGAEAFF. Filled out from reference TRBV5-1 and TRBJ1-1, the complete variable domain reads KAGVTQTPRYLIKTRGQQVTLSCSPISGHRSVSWYQQTPGQGLQFLFEYFSETQRNKGNFPGRFSGRQFSNSRSEMNVSTLELGDSALYLCASSSTGAGAEAFFGQGTRLTVV.

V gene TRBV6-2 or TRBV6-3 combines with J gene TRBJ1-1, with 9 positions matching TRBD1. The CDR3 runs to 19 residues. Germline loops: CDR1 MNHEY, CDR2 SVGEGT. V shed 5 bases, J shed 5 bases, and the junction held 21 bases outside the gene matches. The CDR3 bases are TGTGCCAGCAGTAAAAGTTCGCAGGACAGGGGAAATGGGGGGACTGAAGCTTTCTTT. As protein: CASSKSSQDRGNGGTEAFF.

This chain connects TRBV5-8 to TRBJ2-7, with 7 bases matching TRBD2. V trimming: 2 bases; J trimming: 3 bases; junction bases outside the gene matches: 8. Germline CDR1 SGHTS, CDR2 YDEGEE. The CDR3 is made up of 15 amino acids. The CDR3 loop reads CASSFGGREGYEQYF. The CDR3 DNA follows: TGTGCCAGCAGCTTCGGAGGCAGGGAGGGCTACGAGCAGTACTTC.

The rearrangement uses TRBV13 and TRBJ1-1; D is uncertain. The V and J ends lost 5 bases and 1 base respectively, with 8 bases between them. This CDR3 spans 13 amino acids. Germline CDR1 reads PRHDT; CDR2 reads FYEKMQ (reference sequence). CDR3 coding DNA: TGTGCCAGCAGCCAGACACAGAACACTGAAGCTTTCTTT. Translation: CASSQTQNTEAFF.

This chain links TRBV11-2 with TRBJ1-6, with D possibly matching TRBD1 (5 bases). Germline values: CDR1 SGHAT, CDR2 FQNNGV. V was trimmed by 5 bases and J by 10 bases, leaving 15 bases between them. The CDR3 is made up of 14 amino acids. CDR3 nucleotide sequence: TGTGCCAGCAGCCCTTCCGTAAGGGGCTCACCCCTCCACTTT. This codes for CASSPSVRGSPLHF.

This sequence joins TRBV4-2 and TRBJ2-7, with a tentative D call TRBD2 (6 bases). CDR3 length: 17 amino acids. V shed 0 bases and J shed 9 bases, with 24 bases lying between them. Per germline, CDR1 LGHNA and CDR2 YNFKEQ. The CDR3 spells CASSQDFRDSPIVPQYF. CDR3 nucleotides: TGTGCCAGCAGCCAAGATTTTCGGGACTCTCCCATAGTTCCGCAGTACTTC.

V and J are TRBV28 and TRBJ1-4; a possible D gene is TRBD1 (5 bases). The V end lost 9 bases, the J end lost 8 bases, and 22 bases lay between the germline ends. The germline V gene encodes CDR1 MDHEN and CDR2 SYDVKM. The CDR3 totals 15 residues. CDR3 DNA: TGTGCCAGTTCAGTGTCTAGGGGCGCCTTGGAAAAACTGTTTTTT. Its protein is CASSVSRGALEKLFF.

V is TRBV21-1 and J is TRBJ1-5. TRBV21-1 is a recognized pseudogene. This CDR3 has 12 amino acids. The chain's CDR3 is CASSKNEMPQHF. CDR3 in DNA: TGTGCCAGCAGCAAAAATGAGATGCCCCAGCATTTT.

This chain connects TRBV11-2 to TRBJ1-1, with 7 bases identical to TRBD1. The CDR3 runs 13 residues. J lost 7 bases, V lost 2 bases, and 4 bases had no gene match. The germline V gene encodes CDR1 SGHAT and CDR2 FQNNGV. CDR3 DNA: TGTGCCAGCAGCTTATGGGACAGCCTTGAAGCTTTCTTT. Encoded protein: CASSLWDSLEAFF.

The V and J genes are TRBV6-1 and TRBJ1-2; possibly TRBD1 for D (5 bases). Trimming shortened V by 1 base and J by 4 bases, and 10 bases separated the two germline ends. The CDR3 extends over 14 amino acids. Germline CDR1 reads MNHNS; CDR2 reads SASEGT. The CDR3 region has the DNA TGTGCCAGCAGTGAAGGGCCACAGGTCTATGGCTACACCTTC. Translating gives CASSEGPQVYGYTF.

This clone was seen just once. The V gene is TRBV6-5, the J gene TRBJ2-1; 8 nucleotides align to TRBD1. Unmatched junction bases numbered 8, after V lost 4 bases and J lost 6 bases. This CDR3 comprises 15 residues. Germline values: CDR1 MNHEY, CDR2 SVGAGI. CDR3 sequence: CASSSTGGILNEQFF. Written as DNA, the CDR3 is TGTGCCAGCAGTTCTACAGGGGGTATTCTCAATGAGCAGTTCTTC.

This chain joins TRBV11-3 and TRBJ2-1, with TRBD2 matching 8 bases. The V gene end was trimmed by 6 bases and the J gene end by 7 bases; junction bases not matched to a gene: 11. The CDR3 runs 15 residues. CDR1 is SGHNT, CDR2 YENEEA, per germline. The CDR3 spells CASRRTSGGSNEQFF. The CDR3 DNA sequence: TGTGCCAGCAGACGGACGAGCGGGGGTAGTAATGAGCAGTTCTTC. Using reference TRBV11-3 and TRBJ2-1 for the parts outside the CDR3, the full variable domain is EAGVVQSPRYKIIEKKQPVAFWCNPISGHNTLYWYLQNLGQGPELLIRYENEEAVDDSQLPKDRFSAERLKGVDSTLKIQPAELGDSAVYLCASRRTSGGSNEQFFGPGTRLTVL.

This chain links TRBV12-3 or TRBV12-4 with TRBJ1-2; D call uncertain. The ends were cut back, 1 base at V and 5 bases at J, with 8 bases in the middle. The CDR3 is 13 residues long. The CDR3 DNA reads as TGTGCCAGCAGTTTAGTTGCGAGATATGGCTACACCTTC. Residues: CASSLVARYGYTF.

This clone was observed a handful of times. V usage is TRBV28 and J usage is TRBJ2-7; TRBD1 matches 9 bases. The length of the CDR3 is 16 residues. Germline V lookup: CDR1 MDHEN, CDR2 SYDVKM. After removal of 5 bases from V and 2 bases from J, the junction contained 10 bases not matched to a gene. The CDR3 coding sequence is TGTGCCAGCAGTCCCTTGGCTGGGGACAGGGCCTACGAGCAGTACTTC. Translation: CASSPLAGDRAYEQYF. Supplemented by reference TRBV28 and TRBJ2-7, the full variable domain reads DVKVTQSSRYLVKRTGEKVFLECVQDMDHENMFWYRQDPGLGLRLIYFSYDVKMKEKGDIPEGYSVSREKKERFSLILESASTNQTSMYLCASSPLAGDRAYEQYFGPGTRLTVT.